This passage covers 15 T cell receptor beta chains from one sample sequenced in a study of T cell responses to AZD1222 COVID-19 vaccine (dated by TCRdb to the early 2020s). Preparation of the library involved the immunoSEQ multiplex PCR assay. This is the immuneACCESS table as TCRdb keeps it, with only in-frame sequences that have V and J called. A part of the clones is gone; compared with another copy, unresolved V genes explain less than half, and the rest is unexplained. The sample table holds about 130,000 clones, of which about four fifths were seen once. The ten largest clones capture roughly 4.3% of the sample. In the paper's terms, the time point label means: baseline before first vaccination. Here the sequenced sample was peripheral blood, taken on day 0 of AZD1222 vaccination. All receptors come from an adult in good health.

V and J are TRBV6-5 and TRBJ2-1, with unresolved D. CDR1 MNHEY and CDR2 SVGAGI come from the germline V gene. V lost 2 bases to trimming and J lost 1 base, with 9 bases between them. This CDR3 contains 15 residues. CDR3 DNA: TGTGCCAGCAGTTACGGGCAGCCTTCCTACAATGAGCAGTTCTTC. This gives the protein CASSYGQPSYNEQFF.

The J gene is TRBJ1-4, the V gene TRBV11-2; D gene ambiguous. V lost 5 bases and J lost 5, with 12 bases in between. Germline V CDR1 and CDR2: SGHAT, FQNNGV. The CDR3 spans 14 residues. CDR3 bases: TGTGCCAGCAGCCGTCCAACGGGGAATGAAAAACTGTTTTTT. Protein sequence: CASSRPTGNEKLFF.

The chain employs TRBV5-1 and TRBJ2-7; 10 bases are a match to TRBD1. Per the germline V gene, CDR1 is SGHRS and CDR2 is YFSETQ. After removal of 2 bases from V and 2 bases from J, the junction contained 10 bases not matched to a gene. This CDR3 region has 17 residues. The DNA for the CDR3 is TGCGCCAGCAGCTTACAACTCCGGGACAGGGGCACCTACGAGCAGTACTTC. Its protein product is CASSLQLRDRGTYEQYF.

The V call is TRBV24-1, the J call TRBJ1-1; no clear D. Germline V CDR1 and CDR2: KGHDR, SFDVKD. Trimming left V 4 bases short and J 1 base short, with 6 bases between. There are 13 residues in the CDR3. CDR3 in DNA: TGTGCCACCAGTGAACGGGGGAACACTGAAGCTTTCTTT. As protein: CATSERGNTEAFF.

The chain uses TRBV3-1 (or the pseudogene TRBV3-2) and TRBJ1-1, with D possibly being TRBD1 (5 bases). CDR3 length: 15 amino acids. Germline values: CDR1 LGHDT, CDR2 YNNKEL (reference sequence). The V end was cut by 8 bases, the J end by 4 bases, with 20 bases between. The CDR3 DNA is TGTGCCAGCCTAAGGCAGGGCGATTTCGGCACTGAAGCTTTCTTT. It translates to CASLRQGDFGTEAFF.

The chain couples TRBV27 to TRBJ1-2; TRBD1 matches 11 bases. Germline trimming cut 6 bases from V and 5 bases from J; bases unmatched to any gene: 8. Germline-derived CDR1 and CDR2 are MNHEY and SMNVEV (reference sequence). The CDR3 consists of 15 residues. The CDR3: CASRPGQGARYGYTF. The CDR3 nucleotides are TGTGCCAGCAGACCAGGACAGGGGGCTCGGTATGGCTACACCTTC.

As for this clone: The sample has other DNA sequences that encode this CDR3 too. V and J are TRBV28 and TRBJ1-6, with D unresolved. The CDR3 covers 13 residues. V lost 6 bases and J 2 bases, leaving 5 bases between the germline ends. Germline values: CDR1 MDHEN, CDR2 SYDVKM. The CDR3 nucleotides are TGTGCCAGCAGGGGAGCCTATAATTCACCCCTCCACTTT. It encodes CASRGAYNSPLHF.

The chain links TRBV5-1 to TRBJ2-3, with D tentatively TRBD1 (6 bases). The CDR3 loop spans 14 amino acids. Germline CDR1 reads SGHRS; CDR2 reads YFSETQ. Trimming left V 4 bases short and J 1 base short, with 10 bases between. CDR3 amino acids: CASSQGQRTDTQYF. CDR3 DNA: TGCGCCAGCAGCCAAGGACAGCGCACAGATACGCAGTATTTT.

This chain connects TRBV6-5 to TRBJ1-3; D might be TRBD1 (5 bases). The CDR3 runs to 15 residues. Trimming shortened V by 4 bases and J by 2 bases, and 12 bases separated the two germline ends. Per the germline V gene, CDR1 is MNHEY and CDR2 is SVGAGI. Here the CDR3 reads CASSSGGAAGNTIYF. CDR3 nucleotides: TGTGCCAGCAGTTCGGGTGGGGCGGCTGGAAACACCATATATTTT.

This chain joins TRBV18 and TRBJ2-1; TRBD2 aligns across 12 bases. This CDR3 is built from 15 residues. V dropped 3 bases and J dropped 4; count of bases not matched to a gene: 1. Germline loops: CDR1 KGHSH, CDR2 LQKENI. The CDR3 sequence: CASSPLAGGYNEQFF. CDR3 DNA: TGTGCCAGCTCACCCCTAGCGGGGGGGTACAATGAGCAGTTCTTC.

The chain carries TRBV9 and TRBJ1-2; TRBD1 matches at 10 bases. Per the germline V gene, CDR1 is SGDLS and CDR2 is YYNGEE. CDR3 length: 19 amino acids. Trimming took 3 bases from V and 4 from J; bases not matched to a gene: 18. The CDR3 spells CASSAHLTGTGEPSYGYTF. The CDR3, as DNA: TGTGCCAGCAGCGCACATCTGACCGGGACAGGGGAACCTTCCTATGGCTACACCTTC.

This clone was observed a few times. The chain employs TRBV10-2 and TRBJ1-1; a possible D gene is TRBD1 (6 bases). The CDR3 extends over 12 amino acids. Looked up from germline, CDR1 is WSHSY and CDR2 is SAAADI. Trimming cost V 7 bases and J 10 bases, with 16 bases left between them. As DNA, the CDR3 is TGCGCCAGCAACGAGTGGGGCAGGGGAGCTTTCTTT. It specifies CASNEWGRGAFF.

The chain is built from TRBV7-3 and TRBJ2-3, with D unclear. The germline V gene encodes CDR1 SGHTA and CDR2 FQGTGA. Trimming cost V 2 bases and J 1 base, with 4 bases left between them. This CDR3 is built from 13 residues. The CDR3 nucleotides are TGTGCCAGCAGCTTATTAGGCACAGATACGCAGTATTTT. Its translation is CASSLLGTDTQYF.

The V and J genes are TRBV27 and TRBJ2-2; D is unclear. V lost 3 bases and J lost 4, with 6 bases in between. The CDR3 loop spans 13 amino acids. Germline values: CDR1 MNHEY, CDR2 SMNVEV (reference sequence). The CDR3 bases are TGTGCCAGCAGTTTTAGGCCCACCGGGGAGCTGTTTTTT. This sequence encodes CASSFRPTGELFF.

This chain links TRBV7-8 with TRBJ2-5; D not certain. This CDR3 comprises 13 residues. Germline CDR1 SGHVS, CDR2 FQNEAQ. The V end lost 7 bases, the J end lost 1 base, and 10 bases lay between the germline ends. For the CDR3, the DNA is TGTGCCAGCAAGGTAGCCCCCCAAGAGACCCAGTACTTC. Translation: CASKVAPQETQYF.